This T cell receptor (beta chain) is from a study of blood T cell repertoires in COVID-19. Study-wide context: Sites across the United States, Italy and Spain contributed samples from acute and convalescent COVID-19. PBMCs, B-cell-depleted T cells, or T cells were the source of the cDNA or gDNA that made up the material.

Germline V gives CDR1 LNHDA, CDR2 SQIVND (reference sequence). Trimming removed 0 bases from V and 1 base from J; junction bases left unmatched: 0. CDR3 size: 15 residues. Residents of about two dozen US areas, aged about 18 to 95 years, made up the participants. Authors' data handling: Nucleated cell counts were estimated from reference gene primer amplification. Data came from immunoSEQ multiplex PCR; TCRdb stores just in-frame clones and leaves some out. V and J calls and clone size are those listed in that table; D and trimming were worked out from the DNA. The table has about 220,000 clones, about 91% seen once; the top ten hold 2% to 3%.

The sequencing sample was made of PBMCs or T cells enriched from blood (not recorded which). The rearrangement joins TRBV19 to TRBJ1-1; TRBD1 agrees at 9 bases. This receptor was identified in a woman aged 40 to 50 with acute COVID-19. The CDR3 region is CASSIEDRGNTEAFF. The CDR3 nucleotides read TGTGCCAGTAGTATAGAGGACAGGGGGAACACTGAAGCTTTCTTT.